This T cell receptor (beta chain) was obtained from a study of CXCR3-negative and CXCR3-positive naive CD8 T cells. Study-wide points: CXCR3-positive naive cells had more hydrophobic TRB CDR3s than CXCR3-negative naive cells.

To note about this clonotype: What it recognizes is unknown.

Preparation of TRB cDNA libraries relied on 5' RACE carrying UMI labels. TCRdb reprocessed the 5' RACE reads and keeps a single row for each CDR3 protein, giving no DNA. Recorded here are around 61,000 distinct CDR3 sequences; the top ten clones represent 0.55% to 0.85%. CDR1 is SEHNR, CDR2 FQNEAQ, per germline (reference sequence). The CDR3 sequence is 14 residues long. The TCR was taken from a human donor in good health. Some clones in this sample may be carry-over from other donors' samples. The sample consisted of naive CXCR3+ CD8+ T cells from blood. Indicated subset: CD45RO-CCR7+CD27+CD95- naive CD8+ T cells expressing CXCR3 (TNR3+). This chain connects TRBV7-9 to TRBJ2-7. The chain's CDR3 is CASSDPTASYEQYF.